Reported below is one TCR beta chain. Seattle enrolled patients during active infection and tracked them longitudinally. Original processing methods: The assay estimated nucleated cells by amplifying reference gene primers. Sequencing was performed with immunoSEQ multiplex PCR; in TCRdb, only in-frame clones are kept and a portion is missing. Clone size and the V and J calls come from that table; the DNA yielded D and trimming. The repertoire holds about 420,000 clones, with 70% to 90% as singletons. This specimen belongs to a study of blood T cell repertoires in COVID-19. Overall study: Samples taken during acute and convalescent COVID-19 were collected in the United States, Italy and Spain. T cells, B-cell-depleted T cells, or PBMCs supplied cDNA or gDNA.

The CDR3 contains 17 residues. The V segment lost 2 bases and the J segment 6 bases; nucleotides outside the gene matches: 8. CDR1 is SNHLY, CDR2 FYNNEI, per germline. Source material: peripheral blood. This receptor was identified in a young man with COVID-19, enrolled during active disease. This chain joins TRBV2 and TRBJ2-3, with TRBD2 identical over 13 bases. CDR3 DNA: TGTGCCAGCAGTGAACCCTTGGGACTAGCGGGAACGGATACGCAGTATTTT. The encoded protein is CASSEPLGLAGTDTQYF.